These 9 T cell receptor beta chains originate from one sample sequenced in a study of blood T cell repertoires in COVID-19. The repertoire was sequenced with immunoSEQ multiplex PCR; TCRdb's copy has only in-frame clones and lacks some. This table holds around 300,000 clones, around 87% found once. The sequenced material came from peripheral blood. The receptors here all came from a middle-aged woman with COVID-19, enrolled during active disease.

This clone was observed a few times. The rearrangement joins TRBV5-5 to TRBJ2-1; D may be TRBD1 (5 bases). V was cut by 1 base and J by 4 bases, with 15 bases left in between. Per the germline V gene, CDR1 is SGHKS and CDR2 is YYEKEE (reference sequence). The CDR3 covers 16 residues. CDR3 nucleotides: TGTGCCAGCAGCTTGCAGTCACAGGTCCTATACAATGAGCAGTTCTTC. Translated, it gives CASSLQSQVLYNEQFF.

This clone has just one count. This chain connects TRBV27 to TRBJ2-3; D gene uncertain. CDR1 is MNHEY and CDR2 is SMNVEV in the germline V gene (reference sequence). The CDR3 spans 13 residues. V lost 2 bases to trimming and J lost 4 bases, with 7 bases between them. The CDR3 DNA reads TGTGCCAGCAGTTTAAAATTCGCAGATACGCAGTATTTT. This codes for CASSLKFADTQYF.

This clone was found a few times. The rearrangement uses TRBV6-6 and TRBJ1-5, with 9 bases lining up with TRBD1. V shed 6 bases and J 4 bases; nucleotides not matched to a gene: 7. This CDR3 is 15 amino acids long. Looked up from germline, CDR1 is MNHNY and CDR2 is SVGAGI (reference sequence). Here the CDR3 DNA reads TGTGCCAGCAGCCAAGGGACAGGGAGAAATCAGCCCCAGCATTTT. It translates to CASSQGTGRNQPQHF.

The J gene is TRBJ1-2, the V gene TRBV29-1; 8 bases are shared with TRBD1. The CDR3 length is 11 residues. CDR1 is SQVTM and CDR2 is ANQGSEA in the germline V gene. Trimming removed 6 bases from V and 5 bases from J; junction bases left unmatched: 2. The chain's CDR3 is CSVDRVYGYTF. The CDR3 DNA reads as TGCAGCGTGGACAGGGTTTATGGCTACACCTTC.

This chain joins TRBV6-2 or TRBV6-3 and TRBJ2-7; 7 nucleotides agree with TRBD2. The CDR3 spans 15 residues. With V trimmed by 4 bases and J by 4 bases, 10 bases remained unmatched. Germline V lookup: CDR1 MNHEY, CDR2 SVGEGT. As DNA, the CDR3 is TGTGCCAGCAGTTCTCCGGGGGGAAGGTCTTACGAGCAGTACTTC. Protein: CASSSPGGRSYEQYF.

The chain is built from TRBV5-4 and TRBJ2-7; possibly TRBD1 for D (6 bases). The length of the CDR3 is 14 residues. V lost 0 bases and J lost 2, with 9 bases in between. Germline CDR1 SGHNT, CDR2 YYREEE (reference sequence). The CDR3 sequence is CASSLETGPYEQYF. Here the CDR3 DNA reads TGTGCCAGCAGCTTGGAGACAGGTCCCTACGAGCAGTACTTC.

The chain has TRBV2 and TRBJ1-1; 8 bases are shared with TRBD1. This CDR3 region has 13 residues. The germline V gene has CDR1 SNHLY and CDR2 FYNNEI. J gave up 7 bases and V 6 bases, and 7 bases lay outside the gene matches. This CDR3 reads CASRQTGAGEAFF. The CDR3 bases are TGTGCCAGCAGGCAGACAGGGGCTGGTGAAGCTTTCTTT.

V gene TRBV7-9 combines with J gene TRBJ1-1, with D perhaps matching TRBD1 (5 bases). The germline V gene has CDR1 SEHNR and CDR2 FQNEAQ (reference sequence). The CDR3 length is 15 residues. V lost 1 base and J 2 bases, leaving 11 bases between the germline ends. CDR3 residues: CASSLGWGDNTEAFF. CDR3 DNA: TGTGCCAGCAGCTTAGGTTGGGGGGATAACACTGAAGCTTTCTTT.

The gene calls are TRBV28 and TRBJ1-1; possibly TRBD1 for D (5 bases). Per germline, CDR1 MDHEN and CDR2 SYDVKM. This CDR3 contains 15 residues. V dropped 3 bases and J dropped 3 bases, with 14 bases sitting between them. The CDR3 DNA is TGTGCCAGCAGTTTCTCCAGGGAAATGGACACTGAAGCTTTCTTT. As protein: CASSFSREMDTEAFF. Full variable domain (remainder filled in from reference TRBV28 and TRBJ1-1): DVKVTQSSRYLVKRTGEKVFLECVQDMDHENMFWYRQDPGLGLRLIYFSYDVKMKEKGDIPEGYSVSREKKERFSLILESASTNQTSMYLCASSFSREMDTEAFFGQGTRLTVV.